This TCR beta chain was recovered during a study of cytomegalovirus exposure and HLA in healthy donors. Findings and caveats of the study: The only immune exposure information that was available was CMV serostatus. Highly shared sequence variants in one cluster were likely a sequencing artifact. An assumption of roughly uniform sequencing depth across donors underlay the presence/absence analyses.

In the case of this clone: The target antigen is unknown.

The PCR contained 60 Vbeta and 13 Jbeta primers. Assay used: immunoSEQ multiplex PCR; TCRdb lists only in-frame clones, some missing. The profile shows 200,000 to 250,000 clones, roughly 79% of them singletons. Germline CDR1 SGHRS, CDR2 YFSETQ. Trimming took 4 bases from V and 7 from J, leaving 15 bases between them. The CDR3 is made up of 14 amino acids. The clonotype comes from a woman aged 40 to 55 in good health and CMV-seronegative. The sample was PBMCs. The chain links TRBV5-1 to TRBJ2-4, with D possibly matching TRBD2 (6 bases). The CDR3 reads CASSLGGVGNIQYF. In DNA, the CDR3 is TGCGCCAGCAGCCTGGGCGGGGTAGGGAACATTCAGTACTTC.